The 23 T cell receptor beta chains below were found in one sample sequenced in a study of blood T cells in healthy people across ages. Using a J-beta primer mix together with a sample-barcoded 5' primer, a second PCR was run for roughly 7 to 12 cycles. From the 5' RACE reads, TCRdb called clonotypes with MiXCR, one entry per CDR3 protein. The sample contains over 950,000 distinct CDR3 sequences, roughly two fifths of which appear only once. The sequencing input was blood. The receptors shown here come from a man younger than 35 in good health.

The chain links TRBV7-2 to TRBJ1-5; the D is unclear. V was shortened by 1 base and J by 0 bases, with 10 bases between the two germline ends. The CDR3 is 16 residues long. Germline V gene sequence: CDR1 SGHTA, CDR2 FQGNSA. The CDR3 DNA sequence: TGTGCCAGCAGCTTAGGGTACAGCATTAGCAATCAGCCCCAGCATTTT. Translating it yields CASSLGYSISNQPQHF.

The chain has TRBV12-3 or TRBV12-4 and TRBJ2-1; 13 bases fit TRBD2. The J call may be mistaken, given a closer DNA end match to TRBJ2-7. The CDR3 covers 17 residues. The CDR3 loop is CASRGTSGASSYNEQYF. The CDR3 region has the DNA TGTGCCAGCAGGGGGACTAGCGGGGCGAGCTCCTACAATGAGCAGTACTTC.

This clonotype has just a few counts. V usage is TRBV4-1 and J usage is TRBJ2-3; unclear D gene. Trimming removed 1 base at V and 0 bases at J, with 8 bases between. Germline V gives CDR1 MGHRA, CDR2 YSYEKL. The CDR3 is made up of 15 amino acids. The CDR3 here is CASSQGSPSTDTQYF. CDR3 coding DNA: TGCGCCAGCAGCCAAGGATCCCCAAGCACAGATACGCAGTATTTT.

This clonotype was picked up a small number of times. V is TRBV7-2 and J is TRBJ1-6; 9 bases are shared with TRBD1. Germline values: CDR1 SGHTA, CDR2 FQGNSA. J was trimmed by 6 bases and V by 1 base; bases with no gene match: 1. The CDR3 loop spans 15 amino acids. The CDR3 coding sequence is TGTGCCAGCAGCTTAGAGGACAGGGGTAATTCACCCCTCCACTTT. Protein: CASSLEDRGNSPLHF.

V gene TRBV2 combines with J gene TRBJ2-1, with D perhaps TRBD2 (6 bases). This CDR3 comprises 17 residues. Per germline, CDR1 SNHLY and CDR2 FYNNEI. Between the trimmed V and J ends, which lost 1 base and 3 bases, there was a span of 16 bases. The CDR3 here is CASSEETGGSFYNEQFF. CDR3 DNA sequence: TGTGCCAGCAGTGAAGAAACCGGGGGTAGTTTCTACAATGAGCAGTTCTTC.

This clonotype was recorded once. V and J are TRBV28 and TRBJ2-1, with D tentatively TRBD1 (5 bases). With 3 bases removed from V and 5 bases from J, the gap between germline ends came to 8 bases. Germline CDR1 reads MDHEN; CDR2 reads SYDVKM. The CDR3 extends over 13 amino acids. Written as DNA, the CDR3 is TGTGCCAGCAGTTTGTTAGGGGACAATGAGCAGTTCTTC. It translates to CASSLLGDNEQFF.

The chain combines TRBV7-9 with TRBJ2-7, with D perhaps being TRBD1 or TRBD2 (5 bases each). Germline V CDR1 and CDR2: SEHNR, FQNEAQ (reference sequence). The V gene lost 4 bases and the J gene lost 3 bases, with 19 bases spanning the gap. The CDR3 contains 16 residues. The CDR3 here is CASSSDGTALLYEQYF. The CDR3 nucleotides read TGTGCCAGCAGCTCCGACGGGACCGCCCTCCTCTACGAGCAGTACTTC.

The chain is built from TRBV6-4 and TRBJ2-5; 7 bases are a match to TRBD1. J was trimmed by 11 bases and V by 3 bases; bases with no gene match: 15. The CDR3 extends over 15 amino acids. The germline CDR1 and CDR2 sequences are MRHNA and SNTAGT. This chain's CDR3 is CASSERGGRYNEQYF. CDR3 coding DNA: TGTGCCAGCAGTGAAAGAGGGGGCCGGTACAATGAGCAGTACTTC.

The chain uses TRBV9 and TRBJ1-1, with 7 bases lining up with TRBD1. The germline gives CDR1 SGDLS, CDR2 YYNGEE. The CDR3 contains 15 residues. Unmatched junction bases numbered 8, after V lost 4 bases and J lost 2 bases. The CDR3 DNA reads TGTGCCAGCAGCCCGAAGGGACAGCCCAACACTGAAGCTTTCTTT. Translated, it gives CASSPKGQPNTEAFF.

This clonotype has just one count. This chain links TRBV29-1 with TRBJ2-5, with D tentatively TRBD1 (5 bases). The J call is doubtful: the DNA matches TRBJ2-7 better. Germline V gene lookup returns CDR1 SQVTM and CDR2 ANQGSEA. This CDR3 comprises 12 residues. This chain's CDR3 is CSVDVTDYEQYF. In nucleotides, the CDR3 is TGCAGCGTTGATGTGACAGACTACGAGCAGTACTTC.

The chain links TRBV3-1 to TRBJ2-1; 11 positions match TRBD1. The germline CDR1 and CDR2 sequences are LGHDT and YNNKEL (reference sequence). Unmatched junction bases numbered 8, after V lost 2 bases and J lost 2 bases. This CDR3 spans 18 amino acids. The CDR3 reads CASSQYNWGQGAYNEQFF. DNA for the CDR3: TGTGCCAGCAGCCAATATAATTGGGGACAGGGGGCCTACAATGAGCAGTTCTTC.

The chain couples TRBV4-3 to TRBJ1-2, with a weak D call TRBD1 (5 bases). The CDR3 totals 15 residues. Germline lookup yields CDR1 LGHNA and CDR2 YSLEER. V was clipped by 0 bases and J by 2 bases, with 10 bases between them. CDR3 loop: CASSQDQGPNYGYTF. The CDR3, as DNA: TGCGCCAGCAGCCAAGATCAGGGACCCAACTATGGCTACACCTTC.

The rearrangement joins TRBV10-3 to TRBJ1-2, with TRBD1 as a possible D gene (5 bases). Germline CDR1 and CDR2: ENHRY and SYGVKD. Between the trimmed V and J ends, which lost 2 bases and 10 bases, there was a span of 14 bases. The CDR3 is 13 amino acids. CDR3 nucleotide sequence: TGTGCCATCAGTGAGATGGGGGAAAGAGACTACACCTTC. Protein product: CAISEMGERDYTF.

This clonotype was seen once. The rearrangement links TRBV18 to TRBJ2-2; D gene ambiguous. The CDR3 length is 15 residues. Trimming stripped 8 bases from V and 0 bases from J, with 13 bases between. Per germline, CDR1 KGHSH and CDR2 LQKENI. CDR3 in DNA: TGTGCCAGCCGAAGTCTGGGTACGAACACCGGGGAGCTGTTTTTT. Translated, it gives CASRSLGTNTGELFF.

This clonotype appeared a few times. V usage is TRBV11-2 and J usage is TRBJ1-2, with D perhaps matching TRBD1 (6 bases). Germline CDR1 and CDR2: SGHAT and FQNNGV. V was trimmed by 6 bases and J by 8 bases, leaving 22 bases between them. The CDR3 has 15 residues. The CDR3 spells CASRPLGQISNGYTF. The CDR3, as DNA: TGTGCCAGCAGACCCTTAGGACAGATTAGCAACGGCTACACCTTC.

The rearrangement joins TRBV25-1 to TRBJ2-3, with unresolved D. Trimming cost V 2 bases and J 4 bases, with 4 bases left between them. Germline CDR1 reads MGHDK; CDR2 reads SYGVNS. CDR3 length: 12 residues. In nucleotides, the CDR3 is TGTGCCAGCAGTGAACAATCAGATACGCAGTATTTT. Its translation is CASSEQSDTQYF. Full variable domain (rest looked up from reference TRBV25-1 and TRBJ2-3): EADIYQTPRYLVIGTGKKITLECSQTMGHDKMYWYQQDPGMELHLIHYSYGVNSTEKGDLSSESTVSRIRTEHFPLTLESARPSHTSQYLCASSEQSDTQYFGPGTRLTVL.

This clonotype turned up a few times. J is TRBJ1-2 and V is TRBV24-1; TRBD1 is a possible D gene (6 bases). V was trimmed by 0 bases and J by 4 bases, leaving 8 bases between them. Germline V lookup: CDR1 KGHDR, CDR2 SFDVKD. This CDR3 contains 14 residues. Written as DNA, the CDR3 is TGTGCCACCAGTGATTTGAACAGGGCCTATGGCTACACCTTC. Protein: CATSDLNRAYGYTF.

The rearrangement joins TRBV20-1 to TRBJ1-2; D might be TRBD1 (5 bases). V was cut by 4 bases and J by 3 bases, with 15 bases left in between. This CDR3 comprises 14 residues. Per the germline V gene, CDR1 is DFQATT and CDR2 is SNEGSKA (reference sequence). The CDR3 DNA reads as TGCAGTGCTACACATCAGGGTTGGGACTATGGCTACACCTTC. The encoded protein is CSATHQGWDYGYTF.

The rearrangement joins TRBV10-3 to TRBJ2-1; a possible D gene is TRBD1 (6 bases). The V gene lost 4 bases and the J gene lost 0 bases, with 7 bases spanning the gap. The CDR3 is 14 residues long. Germline CDR1 ENHRY, CDR2 SYGVKD. The CDR3 region is CAISGQASYNEQFF. The DNA of the CDR3 is TGTGCCATCAGTGGACAGGCCTCCTACAATGAGCAGTTCTTC.

V usage is TRBV10-3 and J usage is TRBJ2-5, with 8 nucleotides matching TRBD1. CDR1 and CDR2 from the germline V gene are ENHRY and SYGVKD. J gave up 6 bases and V 6 bases, and 6 bases lay outside the gene matches. The CDR3 is 13 amino acids. The CDR3 sequence: CAISPGQVKTQYF. CDR3 in DNA: TGTGCCATCAGCCCGGGACAGGTGAAGACCCAGTACTTC.

This clonotype was counted ten times or more. The gene calls are TRBV10-3 and TRBJ2-3; D is unresolved. Per germline, CDR1 ENHRY and CDR2 SYGVKD. V was pared by 6 bases and J by 2 bases, with 9 bases between. CDR3 size: 13 residues. In nucleotides, the CDR3 is TGTGCCATCAGAGCAGACTCCACAGATACGCAGTATTTT. Protein product: CAIRADSTDTQYF.

This clonotype was counted between two and nine times. The chain combines TRBV5-1 with TRBJ2-3; D might be TRBD1 (6 bases). V dropped 7 bases and J dropped 0 bases, with 15 bases sitting between them. Looked up from germline, CDR1 is SGHRS and CDR2 is YFSETQ. CDR3 length: 15 residues. The CDR3 DNA reads as TGCGCCAGCGACCGAGGGCAGGGGAGCACAGATACGCAGTATTTT. The encoded protein is CASDRGQGSTDTQYF.

This clonotype was observed a handful of times. The rearrangement uses TRBV20-1 and TRBJ1-4, with TRBD1 identical over 7 bases. The CDR3 consists of 17 residues. Trimming took 0 bases from V and 0 from J; bases not matched to a gene: 7. Germline V gene sequence: CDR1 DFQATT, CDR2 SNEGSKA (reference sequence). CDR3 protein: CSARDTGAYATNEKLFF. The CDR3, as DNA: TGCAGTGCTAGAGATACAGGGGCGTACGCAACTAATGAAAAACTGTTTTTT.